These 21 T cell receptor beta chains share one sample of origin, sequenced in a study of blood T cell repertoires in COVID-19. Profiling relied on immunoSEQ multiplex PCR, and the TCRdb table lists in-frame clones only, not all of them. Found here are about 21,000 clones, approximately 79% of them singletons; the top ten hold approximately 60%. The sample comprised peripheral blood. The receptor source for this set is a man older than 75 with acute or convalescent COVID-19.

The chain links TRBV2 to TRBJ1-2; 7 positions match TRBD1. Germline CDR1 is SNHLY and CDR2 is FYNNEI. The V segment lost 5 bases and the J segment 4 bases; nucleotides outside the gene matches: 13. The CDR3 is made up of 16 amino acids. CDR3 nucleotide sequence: TGTGCCAGCAGTCTCCTCCGACAGGGCGTGGGCTATGGCTACACCTTC. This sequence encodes CASSLLRQGVGYGYTF.

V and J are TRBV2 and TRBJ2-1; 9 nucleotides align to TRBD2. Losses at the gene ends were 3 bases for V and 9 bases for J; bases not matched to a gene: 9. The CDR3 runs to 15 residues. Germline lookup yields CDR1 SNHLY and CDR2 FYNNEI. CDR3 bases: TGTGCCAGCAGTGAGGAGGTGGCGGGAGGGAGTGAGCAGTTCTTC. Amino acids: CASSEEVAGGSEQFF. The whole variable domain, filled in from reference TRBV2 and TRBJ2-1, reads EPEVTQTPSHQVTQMGQEVILRCVPISNHLYFYWYRQILGQKVEFLVSFYNNEISEKSEIFDDQFSVERPDGSNFTLKIRSTKLEDSAMYFCASSEEVAGGSEQFFGPGTRLTVL.

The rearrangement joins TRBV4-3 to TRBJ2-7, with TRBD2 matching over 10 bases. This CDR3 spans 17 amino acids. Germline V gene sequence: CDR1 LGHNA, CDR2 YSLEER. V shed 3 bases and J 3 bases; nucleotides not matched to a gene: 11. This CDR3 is CASSQDRQGLASYEQYF. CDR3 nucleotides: TGCGCCAGCAGCCAGGATCGCCAGGGACTAGCGAGCTACGAGCAGTACTTC.

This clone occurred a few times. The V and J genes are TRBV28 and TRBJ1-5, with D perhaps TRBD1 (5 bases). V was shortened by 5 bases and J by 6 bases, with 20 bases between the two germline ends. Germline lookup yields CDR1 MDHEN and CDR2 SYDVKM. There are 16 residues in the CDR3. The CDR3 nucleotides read TGTGCCAGCAGTCACGCCTCCCCTGGGGGGATTCAGCCCCAGCATTTT. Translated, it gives CASSHASPGGIQPQHF.

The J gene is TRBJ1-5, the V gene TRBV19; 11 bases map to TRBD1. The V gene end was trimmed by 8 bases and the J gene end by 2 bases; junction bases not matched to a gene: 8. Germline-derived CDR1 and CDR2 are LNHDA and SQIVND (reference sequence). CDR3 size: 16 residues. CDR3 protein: CASGSDRGLGNQPQHF. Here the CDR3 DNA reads TGTGCCAGTGGTTCGGACAGGGGGCTAGGCAATCAGCCCCAGCATTTT. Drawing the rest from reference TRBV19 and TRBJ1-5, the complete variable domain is DGGITQSPKYLFRKEGQNVTLSCEQNLNHDAMYWYRQDPGQGLRLIYYSQIVNDFQKGDIAEGYSVSREKKESFPLTVTSAQKNPTAFYLCASGSDRGLGNQPQHFGDGTRLSIL.

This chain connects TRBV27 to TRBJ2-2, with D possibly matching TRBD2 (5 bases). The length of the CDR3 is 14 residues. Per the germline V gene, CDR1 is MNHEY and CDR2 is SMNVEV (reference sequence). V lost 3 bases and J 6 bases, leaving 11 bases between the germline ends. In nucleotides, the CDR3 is TGTGCCAGCAGTTTGTTCGGGGAATCCGGGGAGCTGTTTTTT. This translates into CASSLFGESGELFF.

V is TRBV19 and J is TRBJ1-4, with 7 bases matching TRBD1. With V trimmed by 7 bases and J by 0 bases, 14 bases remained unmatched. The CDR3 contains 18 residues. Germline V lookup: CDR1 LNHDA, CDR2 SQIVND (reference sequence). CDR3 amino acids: CASMSLGRTGPTNEKLFF. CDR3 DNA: TGTGCCAGTATGAGCCTTGGAAGGACAGGCCCAACTAATGAAAAACTGTTTTTT.

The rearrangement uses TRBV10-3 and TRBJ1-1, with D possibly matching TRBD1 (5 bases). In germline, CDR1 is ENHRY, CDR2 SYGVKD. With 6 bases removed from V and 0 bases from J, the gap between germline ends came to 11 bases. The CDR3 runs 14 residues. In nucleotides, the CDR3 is TGTGCCATCAGGGGGGGGATTATGAACACTGAAGCTTTCTTT. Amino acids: CAIRGGIMNTEAFF.

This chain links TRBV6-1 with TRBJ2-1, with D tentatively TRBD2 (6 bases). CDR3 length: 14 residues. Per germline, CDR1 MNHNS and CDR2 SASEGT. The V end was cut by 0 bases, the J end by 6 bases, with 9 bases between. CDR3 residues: CASSEAGGINEQFF. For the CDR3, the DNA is TGTGCCAGCAGTGAAGCGGGCGGGATCAATGAGCAGTTCTTC.

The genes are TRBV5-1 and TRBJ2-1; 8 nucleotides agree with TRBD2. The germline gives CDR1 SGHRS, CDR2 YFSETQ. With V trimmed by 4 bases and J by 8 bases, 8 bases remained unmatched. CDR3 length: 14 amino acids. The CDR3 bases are TGCGCCAGCAGCCCCCGGACTAGCCGGGATGAGCAGTTCTTC. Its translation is CASSPRTSRDEQFF.

CDR3: CASSPQDGLYNEQFF. DNA for the CDR3: TGTGCCAGCTCACCCCAGGACGGACTCTACAATGAGCAGTTCTTC. The chain links TRBV18 to TRBJ2-1; possible D gene TRBD2, 5 bases. Germline V gives CDR1 KGHSH, CDR2 LQKENI. V lost 3 bases, J lost 3 bases, and 12 bases lay in between. There are 15 residues in the CDR3.

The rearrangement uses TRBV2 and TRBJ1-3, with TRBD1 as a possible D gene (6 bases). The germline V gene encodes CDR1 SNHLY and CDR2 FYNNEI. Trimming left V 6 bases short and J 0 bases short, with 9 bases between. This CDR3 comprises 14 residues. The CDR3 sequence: CASSTGSSGNTIYF. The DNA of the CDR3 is TGTGCCAGCAGCACAGGGAGCTCTGGAAACACCATATATTTT.

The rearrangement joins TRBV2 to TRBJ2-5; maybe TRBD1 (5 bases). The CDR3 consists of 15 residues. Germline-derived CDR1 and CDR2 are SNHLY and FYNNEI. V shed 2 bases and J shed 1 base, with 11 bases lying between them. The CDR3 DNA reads TGTGCCAGCAGTGAACAGGGCAGAGCCCAAGAGACCCAGTACTTC. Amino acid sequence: CASSEQGRAQETQYF. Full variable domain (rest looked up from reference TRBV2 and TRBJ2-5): EPEVTQTPSHQVTQMGQEVILRCVPISNHLYFYWYRQILGQKVEFLVSFYNNEISEKSEIFDDQFSVERPDGSNFTLKIRSTKLEDSAMYFCASSEQGRAQETQYFGPGTRLLVL.

The CDR3 nucleotides are TGCGCCAGCAGTGGGGGGACAGGAGGTACTAATGAAAAACTGTTTTTT. Its protein product is CASSGGTGGTNEKLFF. This rearrangement joins TRBV10-1 to TRBJ1-4, with TRBD1 identical over 8 bases. Germline values: CDR1 WNHNN, CDR2 SYGVQD (reference sequence). The V segment lost 4 bases and the J segment 2 bases; nucleotides outside the gene matches: 6. This CDR3 has 16 residues.

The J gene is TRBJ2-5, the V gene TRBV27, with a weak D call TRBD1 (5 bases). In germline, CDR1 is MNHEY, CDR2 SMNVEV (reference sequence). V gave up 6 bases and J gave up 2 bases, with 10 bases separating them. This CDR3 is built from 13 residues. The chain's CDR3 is CASRNTGQETQYF. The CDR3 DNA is TGTGCCAGCAGAAATACAGGTCAAGAGACCCAGTACTTC.

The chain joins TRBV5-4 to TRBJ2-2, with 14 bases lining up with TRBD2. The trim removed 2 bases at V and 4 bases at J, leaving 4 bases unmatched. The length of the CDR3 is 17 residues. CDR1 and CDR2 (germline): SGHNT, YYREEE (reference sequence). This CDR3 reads CASSFGTSGGGTGELFF. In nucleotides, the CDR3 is TGTGCCAGCAGCTTCGGGACTAGCGGGGGCGGCACCGGGGAGCTGTTTTTT.

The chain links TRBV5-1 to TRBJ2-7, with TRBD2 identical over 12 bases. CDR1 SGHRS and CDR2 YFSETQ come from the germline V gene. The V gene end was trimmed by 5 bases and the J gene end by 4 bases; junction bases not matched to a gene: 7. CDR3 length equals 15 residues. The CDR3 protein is CASSPLAGGPYEQYF. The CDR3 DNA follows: TGCGCCAGCAGTCCTCTAGCGGGAGGGCCGTACGAGCAGTACTTC.

CDR3 coding DNA: TGTGCCAGCAGCCCCGTCCCCGGGACACCCTATGGCTACACCTTC. Amino acids: CASSPVPGTPYGYTF. The rearrangement joins TRBV3-1 (or the pseudogene TRBV3-2) to TRBJ1-2, with D possibly matching TRBD1 (6 bases). The length of the CDR3 is 15 residues. Germline CDR1 is LGHDT and CDR2 is YNNKEL (reference sequence). The ends were cut back, 4 bases at V and 4 bases at J, with 16 bases in the middle.

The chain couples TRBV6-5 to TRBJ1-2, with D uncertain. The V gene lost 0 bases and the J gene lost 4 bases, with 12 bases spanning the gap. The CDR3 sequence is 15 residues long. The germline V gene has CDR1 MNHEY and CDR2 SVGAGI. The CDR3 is CASSYSRSPGYGYTF. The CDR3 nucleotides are TGTGCCAGCAGTTACTCCCGCAGCCCGGGCTATGGCTACACCTTC.

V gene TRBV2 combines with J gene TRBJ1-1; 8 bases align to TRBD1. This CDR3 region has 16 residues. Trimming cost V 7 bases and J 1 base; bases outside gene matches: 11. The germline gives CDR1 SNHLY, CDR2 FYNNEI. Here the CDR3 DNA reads TGTGCCAGCAACCCGGGACAGGCGCTTACGAACACTGAAGCTTTCTTT. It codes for CASNPGQALTNTEAFF.

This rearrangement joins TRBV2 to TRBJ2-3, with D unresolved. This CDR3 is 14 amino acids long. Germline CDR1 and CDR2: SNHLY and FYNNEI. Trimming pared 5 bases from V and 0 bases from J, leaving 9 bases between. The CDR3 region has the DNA TGTGCCAGCAGTCAACAACCTAGCACAGATACGCAGTATTTT. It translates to CASSQQPSTDTQYF.